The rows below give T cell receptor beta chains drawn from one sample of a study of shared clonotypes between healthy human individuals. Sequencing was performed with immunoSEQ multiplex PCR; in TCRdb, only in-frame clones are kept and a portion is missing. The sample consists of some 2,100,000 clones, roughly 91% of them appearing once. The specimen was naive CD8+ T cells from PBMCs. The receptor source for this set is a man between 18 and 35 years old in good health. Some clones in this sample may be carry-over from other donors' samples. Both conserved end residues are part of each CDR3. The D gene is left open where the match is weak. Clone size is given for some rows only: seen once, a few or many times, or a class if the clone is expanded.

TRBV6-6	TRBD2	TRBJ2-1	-	CASSYSLAGGMNEQFF	TGTGCCAGCAGTTACTCGCTCGCGGGAGGAATGAATGAGCAGTTCTTC
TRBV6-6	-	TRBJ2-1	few	CASSYSNEQFF	TGTGCCAGCAGTTACTCCAATGAGCAGTTCTTC
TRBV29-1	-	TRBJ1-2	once	CSVEDLQSPYGYTF	TGCAGCGTTGAAGATCTCCAGAGCCCCTATGGCTACACCTTC
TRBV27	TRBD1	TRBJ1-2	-	CASSFGGGGYGYTF	TGTGCCAGCAGTTTCGGAGGGGGCGGATATGGCTACACCTTC
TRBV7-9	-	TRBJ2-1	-	CASIPLLDNEQFF	TGTGCCAGCATTCCCCTCCTCGACAATGAGCAGTTCTTC
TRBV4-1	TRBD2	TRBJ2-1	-	CASSLYGTSGRANEQFF	TGCGCCAGCAGCCTTTACGGGACTAGCGGGAGGGCCAATGAGCAGTTCTTC
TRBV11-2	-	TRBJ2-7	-	CATGPRLAYEQYF	TGTGCTACGGGCCCACGCCTCGCCTACGAGCAGTACTTC
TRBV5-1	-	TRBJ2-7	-	CASKRRTLLLEQYF	TGCGCCAGCAAGAGACGAACGCTTCTGCTCGAGCAGTACTTC
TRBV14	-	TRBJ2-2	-	CASSPALAPGELFF	TGTGCCAGCAGCCCTGCCCTAGCCCCCGGGGAGCTGTTTTTT
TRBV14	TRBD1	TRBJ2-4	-	CASSPLLTGSAKNIQYF	TGTGCCAGCAGCCCCTTGCTGACAGGGTCGGCCAAAAACATTCAGTACTTC
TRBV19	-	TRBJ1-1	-	CASRTGLSTEAFF	TGTGCCAGCAGAACAGGGCTGAGCACTGAAGCTTTCTTT
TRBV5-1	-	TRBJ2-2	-	CASRNTGELFF	TGCGCCAGCCGAAACACCGGGGAGCTGTTTTTT
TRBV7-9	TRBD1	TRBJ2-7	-	CASSRTGYAYEQYF	TGTGCCAGCAGCCGGACAGGGTACGCCTACGAGCAGTACTTC
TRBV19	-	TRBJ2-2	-	CASTGIRNTGELFF	TGTGCCAGTACGGGGATAAGGAACACCGGGGAGCTGTTTTTT
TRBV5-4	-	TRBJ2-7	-	CASSQGGSSYEQYF	TGTGCCAGCAGCCAAGGGGGGAGCAGCTACGAGCAGTACTTC
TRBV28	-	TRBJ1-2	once	CASIGGPLGYGYTF	TGTGCCAGTATTGGGGGGCCCTTAGGCTATGGCTACACCTTC
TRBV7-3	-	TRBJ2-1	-	CASSNGVLNEQFF	TGTGCCAGCAGCAACGGGGTGCTCAATGAGCAGTTCTTC
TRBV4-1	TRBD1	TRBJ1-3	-	CASSQGTGSGNTIYF	TGCGCCAGCAGCCAGGGGACAGGGTCGGGAAACACCATATATTTT
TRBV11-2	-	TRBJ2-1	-	CASSPDRAYGNEQFF	TGTGCCAGCAGCCCCGACCGGGCGTACGGCAATGAGCAGTTCTTC
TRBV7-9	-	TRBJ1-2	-	CASSPGGIYGYTF	TGTGCCAGCAGTCCGGGGGGGATCTATGGCTACACCTTC
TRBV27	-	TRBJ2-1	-	CASSFLHRQSPSYNEQFF	TGTGCCAGCAGTTTCCTACACCGACAGAGCCCGTCCTACAATGAGCAGTTCTTC
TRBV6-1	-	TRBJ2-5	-	CASSASRAGLGETQYF	TGTGCCAGCAGTGCTAGTCGGGCGGGGCTGGGGGAGACCCAGTACTTC
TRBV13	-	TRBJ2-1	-	CASIRTRDSFDNEQFF	TGTGCCAGCATCCGAACACGGGACTCCTTCGACAATGAGCAGTTCTTC
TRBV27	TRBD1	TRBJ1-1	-	CASSLSSRGPTEAFF	TGTGCCAGCAGTTTATCGAGCAGGGGGCCCACTGAAGCTTTCTTT
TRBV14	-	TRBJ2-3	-	CASSQDPWSADTQYF	TGTGCCAGCAGCCAAGATCCCTGGTCTGCAGATACGCAGTATTTT
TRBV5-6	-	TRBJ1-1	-	CASSLGRGGTEAFF	TGTGCCAGCAGCCTTGGAAGGGGGGGCACTGAAGCTTTCTTT
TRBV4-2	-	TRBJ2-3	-	CASSQRPIVTDTQYF	TGTGCCAGCAGCCAACGACCGATCGTTACAGATACGCAGTATTTT